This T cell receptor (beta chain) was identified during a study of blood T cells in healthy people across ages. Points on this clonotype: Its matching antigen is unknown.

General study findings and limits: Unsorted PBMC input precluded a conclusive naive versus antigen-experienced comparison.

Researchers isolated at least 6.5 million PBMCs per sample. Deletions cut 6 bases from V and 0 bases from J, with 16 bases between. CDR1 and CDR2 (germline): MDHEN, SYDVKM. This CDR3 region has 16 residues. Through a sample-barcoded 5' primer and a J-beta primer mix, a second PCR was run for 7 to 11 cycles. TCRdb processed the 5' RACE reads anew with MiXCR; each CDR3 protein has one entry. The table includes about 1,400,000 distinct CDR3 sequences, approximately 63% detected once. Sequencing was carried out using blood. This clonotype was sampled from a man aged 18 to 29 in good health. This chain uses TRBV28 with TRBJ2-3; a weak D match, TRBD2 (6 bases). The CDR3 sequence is CASRPPGGTSTDTQYF. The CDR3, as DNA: TGTGCCAGCAGGCCACCCGGGGGAACTAGCACAGATACGCAGTATTTT.